This T cell receptor (beta chain) was found in a study of T cell responses to AZD1222 COVID-19 vaccine. Second-dose recipients at about 4 or about 12 weeks were treated as one pooled group. This clone showed up just once. Here immunoSEQ multiplex PCR was the method, and the copy in TCRdb shows in-frame clones only, minus some. The sample includes tens of thousands of clones, around 84% of them seen just once. The V gene end was trimmed by 3 bases and the J gene end by 8 bases; junction bases not matched to a gene: 7. The CDR3 length is 14 residues. From germline, CDR1 is LGHDT and CDR2 YNNKEL (reference sequence).

The clonotype comes from an adult who received the AZD1222 COVID-19 vaccine. The chain uses TRBV3-1 (or the pseudogene TRBV3-2) and TRBJ1-2; 9 bases are a match to TRBD1. Specimen: peripheral blood, collected 28 days after the second AZD1222 dose. CDR3 protein: CASSQLQGAGGYTF. The CDR3 DNA follows: TGTGCCAGCAGCCAGCTACAGGGGGCTGGGGGCTACACCTTC.